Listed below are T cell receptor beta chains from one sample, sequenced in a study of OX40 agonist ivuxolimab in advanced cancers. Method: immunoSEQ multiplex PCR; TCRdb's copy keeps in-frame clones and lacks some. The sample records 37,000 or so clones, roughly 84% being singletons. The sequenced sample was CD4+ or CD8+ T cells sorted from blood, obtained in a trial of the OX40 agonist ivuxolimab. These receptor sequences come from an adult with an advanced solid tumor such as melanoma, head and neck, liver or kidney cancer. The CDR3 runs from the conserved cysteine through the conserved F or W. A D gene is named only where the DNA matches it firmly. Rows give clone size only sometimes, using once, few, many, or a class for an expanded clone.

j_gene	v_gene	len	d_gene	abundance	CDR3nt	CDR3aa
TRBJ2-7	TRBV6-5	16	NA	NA	TGTGCCAGCAGTTACTCGACCAGGGGTACCTCGGACGAGCAGTACTTC	CASSYSTRGTSDEQYF
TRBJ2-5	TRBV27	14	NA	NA	TGTGCCAGCAGTATCGCAGGGTATGGAGAGACCCAGTACTTC	CASSIAGYGETQYF
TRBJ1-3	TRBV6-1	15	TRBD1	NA	TGTGCCAGCTGTGAAGAGACAGGGAGTGGAAACACCATATATTTT	CASCEETGSGNTIYF
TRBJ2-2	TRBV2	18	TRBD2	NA	TGTGCCAGCAGAAACTCGCTGGGACTAGCGGGAAGGGCCGGGGAGCTGTTTTTT	CASRNSLGLAGRAGELFF
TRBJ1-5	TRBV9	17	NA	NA	TGTGCCAGCAGCGCCGGCGGGGAGCTGTATAGCAATCAGCCCCAGCATTTT	CASSAGGELYSNQPQHF
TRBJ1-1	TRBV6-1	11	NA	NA	TGTGCCAGCGTCCGATGGACTGAAGCTTTCTTT	CASVRWTEAFF
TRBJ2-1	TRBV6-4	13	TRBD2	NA	TGTGCCAGCAGTAGCGGGAGTTACAATGAGCAGTTCTTC	CASSSGSYNEQFF
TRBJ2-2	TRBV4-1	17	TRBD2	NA	TGCGCCAGCAGCAAAGCGGGTAGCGGGATGAACACCGGGGAGCTGTTTTTT	CASSKAGSGMNTGELFF
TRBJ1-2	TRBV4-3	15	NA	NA	TGCGCCAGCAGCCAAGCTGATGTAGGGGGGTATGGCTACACCTTC	CASSQADVGGYGYTF
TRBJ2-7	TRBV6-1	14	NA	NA	TGTGCCAGCAGTGCCTCCAAGGGGCCCTACGAGCAGTACTTC	CASSASKGPYEQYF
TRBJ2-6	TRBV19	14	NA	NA	TGTGCCAGTATGGACTTCTCTGGGGCCAACGTCCTGACTTTC	CASMDFSGANVLTF
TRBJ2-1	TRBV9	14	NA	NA	TGTGCCAGCAGCGTTGGGACTGGCGGGTTGGGGCAGTTCTTC	CASSVGTGGLGQFF
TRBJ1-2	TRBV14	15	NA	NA	TGTGCCAGCAGCCCGGGGACGCTAGCTAACTATGGCTACACCTTC	CASSPGTLANYGYTF
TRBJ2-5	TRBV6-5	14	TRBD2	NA	TGTGCCAGCAGTTACACTAGCGAGTACGGGACCCAGTACTTC	CASSYTSEYGTQYF
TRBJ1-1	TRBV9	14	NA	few	TGTGCCAGCAGCGTAGGGGAGGGATGGGGTGAAGCTTTCTTT	CASSVGEGWGEAFF
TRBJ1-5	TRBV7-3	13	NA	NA	TGTGCCAGCAGCTTAAATAGCAATCAGCCCCAGCATTTT	CASSLNSNQPQHF
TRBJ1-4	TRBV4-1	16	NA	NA	TGCGCCAGCAGCCAGTTTCCAGGGAGTACTAATGAAAAACTGTTTTTT	CASSQFPGSTNEKLFF
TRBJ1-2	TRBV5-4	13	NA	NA	TGTGCCATTCGAGGGAGGTGGGTTAATGGCTACACCTTC	CAIRGRWVNGYTF
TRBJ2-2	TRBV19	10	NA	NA	TGTGCCAGCCGGGGGGGGGAGCTGTTTTTT	CASRGGELFF
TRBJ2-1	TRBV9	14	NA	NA	TGTGCCAGCAGCGGACGACAGGGAGGCAATGAGCAGTTCTTC	CASSGRQGGNEQFF
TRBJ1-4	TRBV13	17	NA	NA	TGTGCCAGCAGCCACAGCGTACCGGGTGCAACTAATGAAAAACTGTTTTTT	CASSHSVPGATNEKLFF
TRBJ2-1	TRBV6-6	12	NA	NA	TGTGCCAGCAGCCCGGGATATAATGAGCAGTTCTTC	CASSPGYNEQFF
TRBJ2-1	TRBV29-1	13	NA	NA	TGCAGCGTGAGGGGGGGCAGTTACAATGAGCAGTTCTTC	CSVRGGSYNEQFF
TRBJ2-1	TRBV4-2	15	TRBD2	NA	TGTGCCAGCAGCCAACTAGCGGGGGGAAATAATGAGCAGTTCTTC	CASSQLAGGNNEQFF
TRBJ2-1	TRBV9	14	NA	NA	TGTGCCAGCAGCGTAGCTGGGGTTCACAATGAGCAGTTCTTC	CASSVAGVHNEQFF
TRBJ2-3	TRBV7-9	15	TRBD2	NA	TGTGCCAGCGGGGATACTAGCGGGAGAACAGATACGCAGTATTTT	CASGDTSGRTDTQYF
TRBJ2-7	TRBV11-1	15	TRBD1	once	TGTGCCAGCAGCTTAGTGTACAGGGGGCTCTACGAGCAGTACTTC	CASSLVYRGLYEQYF
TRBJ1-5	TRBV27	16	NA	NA	TGTGCCAGCAGTTTAACAGGGTACGCGCCGTATCAGCCCCAGCATTTT	CASSLTGYAPYQPQHF
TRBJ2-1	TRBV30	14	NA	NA	TGTGCCTGGAACCTGCAGAGCTCCTACAATGAGCAGTTCTTC	CAWNLQSSYNEQFF
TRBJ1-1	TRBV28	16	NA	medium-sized	TGTGCCAGCAGTCCCTTGGGGACCGCGATGAACACTGAAGCTTTCTTT	CASSPLGTAMNTEAFF
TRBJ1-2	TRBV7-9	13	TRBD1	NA	TGTGCCAGCAGCGCCGGGACAGGGGATGGCTACACCTTC	CASSAGTGDGYTF
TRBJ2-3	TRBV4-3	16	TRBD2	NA	TGCGCCAGCAGCCAAGATGGGCGGGGGTATGCAGATACGCAGTATTTT	CASSQDGRGYADTQYF
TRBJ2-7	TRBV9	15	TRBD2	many	TGTGCCAGCAGCGTAGCCGAGGCCGGGACTAGCGGACTTTACTTC	CASSVAEAGTSGLYF
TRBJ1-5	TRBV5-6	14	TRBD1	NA	TGTGCCAGCAGCCGGGACAGATGGAATCAGCCCCAGCATTTT	CASSRDRWNQPQHF
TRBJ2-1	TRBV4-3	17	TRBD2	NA	TGCGCCAGCAGCCAGGCGGGACTAGCGGGATTGTGGGGTGAGCAGTTCTTC	CASSQAGLAGLWGEQFF
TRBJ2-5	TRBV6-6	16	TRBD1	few	TGTGCCAGCAGTTACCCGGACAGGGGAGAGGGAGAGACCCAGTACTTC	CASSYPDRGEGETQYF
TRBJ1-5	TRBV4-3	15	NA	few	TGCGCCAGCAGCCAGGGGTGGGGCCTGAATCAGCCCCAGCATTTT	CASSQGWGLNQPQHF
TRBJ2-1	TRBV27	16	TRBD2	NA	TGTGCCAGCAGTCCTAGCGGGAGGGCCGCCTACAATGAGCAGTTCTTC	CASSPSGRAAYNEQFF
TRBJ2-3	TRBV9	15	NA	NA	TGTGCCAGCAGCCCTCCCGGGGCCAGCACAGATACGCAGTATTTT	CASSPPGASTDTQYF
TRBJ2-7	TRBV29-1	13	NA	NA	TGCAGCGTTGAACCGTCAGATAGCTACGAGCAGTACTTC	CSVEPSDSYEQYF
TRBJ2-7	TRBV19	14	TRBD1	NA	TGTGCCAGTAGTTTGGGGACAGCCAGGGAGGAGCAGTACTTC	CASSLGTAREEQYF
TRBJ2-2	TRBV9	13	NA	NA	TGTGCCAGCAGCGCGACTAGCACCGGGGAGCTGTTTTTT	CASSATSTGELFF
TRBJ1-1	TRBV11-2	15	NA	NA	TGTGCCAGCAGCTTAACGGAGAGAGGGAACACTGAAGCTTTCTTT	CASSLTERGNTEAFF
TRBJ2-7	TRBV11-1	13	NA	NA	TGTGCCAGCAGCCAGGTGTCGGCCTACGAGCAGTACTTC	CASSQVSAYEQYF
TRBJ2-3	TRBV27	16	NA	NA	TGTGCCAGCAGTCTCTCCCCCTACCGAGGCACAGATACGCAGTATTTT	CASSLSPYRGTDTQYF
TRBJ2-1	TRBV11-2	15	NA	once	TGTGCCAGCAGCCCCCCAAGGTCCGGGGACAATGAGCAGTTCTTC	CASSPPRSGDNEQFF
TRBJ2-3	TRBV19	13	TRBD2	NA	TGTGCCAGTAGTATAGACCGACTAGCTACGCAGTATTTT	CASSIDRLATQYF
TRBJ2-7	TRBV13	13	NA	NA	TGTGCCAGCAGCCCCGGGGACAACTACGAGCAGTACTTC	CASSPGDNYEQYF
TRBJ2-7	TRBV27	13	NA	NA	TGTGCCAGCAGTTTAACTTCCACCTACGAGCAGTACTTC	CASSLTSTYEQYF
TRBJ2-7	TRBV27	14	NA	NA	TGTGCCAGCAGTTTAGGACCGTTCTCCTACGAGCAGTACTTC	CASSLGPFSYEQYF
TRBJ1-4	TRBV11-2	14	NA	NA	TGTGCCAGCAGCAGACAGGTCATGAATGAAAAACTGTTTTTT	CASSRQVMNEKLFF
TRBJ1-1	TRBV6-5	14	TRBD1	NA	TGTGCCAGCAGTTTGACAGGGGCGAACACTGAAGCTTTCTTT	CASSLTGANTEAFF